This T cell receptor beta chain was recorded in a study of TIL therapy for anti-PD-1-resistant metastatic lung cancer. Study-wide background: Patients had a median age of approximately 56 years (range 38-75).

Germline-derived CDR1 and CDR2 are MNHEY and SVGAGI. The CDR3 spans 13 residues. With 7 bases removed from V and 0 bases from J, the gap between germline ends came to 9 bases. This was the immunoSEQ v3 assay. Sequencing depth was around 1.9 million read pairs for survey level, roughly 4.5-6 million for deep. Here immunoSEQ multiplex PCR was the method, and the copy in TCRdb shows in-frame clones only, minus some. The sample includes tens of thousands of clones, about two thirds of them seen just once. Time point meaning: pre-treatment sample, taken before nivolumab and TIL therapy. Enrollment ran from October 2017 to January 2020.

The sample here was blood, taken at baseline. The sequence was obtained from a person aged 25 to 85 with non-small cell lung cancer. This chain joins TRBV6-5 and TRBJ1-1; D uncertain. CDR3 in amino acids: CASTGSMNTEAFF. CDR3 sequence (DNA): TGTGCCAGCACAGGTTCGATGAACACTGAAGCTTTCTTT.